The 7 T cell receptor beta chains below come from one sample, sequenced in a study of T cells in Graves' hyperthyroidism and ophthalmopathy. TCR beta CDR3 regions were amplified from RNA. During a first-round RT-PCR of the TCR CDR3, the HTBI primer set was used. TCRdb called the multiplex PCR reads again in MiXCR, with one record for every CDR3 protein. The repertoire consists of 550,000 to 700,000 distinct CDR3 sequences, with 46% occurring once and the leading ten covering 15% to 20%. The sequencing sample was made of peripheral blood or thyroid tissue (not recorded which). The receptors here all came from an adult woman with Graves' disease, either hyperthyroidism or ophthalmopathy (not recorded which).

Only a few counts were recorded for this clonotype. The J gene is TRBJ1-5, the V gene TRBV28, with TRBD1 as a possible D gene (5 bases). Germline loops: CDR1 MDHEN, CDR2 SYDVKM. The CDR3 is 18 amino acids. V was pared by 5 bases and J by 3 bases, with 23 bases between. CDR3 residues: CASSNQFGGKGYNQPQHF. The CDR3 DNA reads TGTGCCAGCAGTAACCAGTTCGGGGGAAAGGGTTACAATCAGCCCCAGCATTTT.

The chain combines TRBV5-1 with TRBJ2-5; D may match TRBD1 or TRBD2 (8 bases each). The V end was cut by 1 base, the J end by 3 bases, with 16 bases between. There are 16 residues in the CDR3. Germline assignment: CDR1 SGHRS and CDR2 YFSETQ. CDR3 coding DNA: TGCGCCAGCAGCTTGACAGGGGGGACTAGTGAAGAGACCCAGTACTTC. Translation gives CASSLTGGTSEETQYF.

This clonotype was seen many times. Here the CDR3 reads CATSDSDQPQHF. CDR3 nucleotide sequence: TGTGCCACCAGTGATTCAGATCAGCCCCAGCATTTT. The rearrangement links TRBV24-1 to TRBJ1-5; no definite D call. CDR1 is KGHDR, CDR2 SFDVKD, per germline. With 2 bases removed from V and 5 bases from J, the gap between germline ends came to 3 bases. This CDR3 region has 12 residues.

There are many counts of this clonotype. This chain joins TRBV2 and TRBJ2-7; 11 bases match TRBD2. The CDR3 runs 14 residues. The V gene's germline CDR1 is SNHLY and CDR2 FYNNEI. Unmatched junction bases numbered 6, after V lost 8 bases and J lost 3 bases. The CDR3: CASHEGTSGYEQYF. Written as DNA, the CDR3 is TGTGCCAGCCATGAGGGGACTAGCGGCTACGAGCAGTACTTC.

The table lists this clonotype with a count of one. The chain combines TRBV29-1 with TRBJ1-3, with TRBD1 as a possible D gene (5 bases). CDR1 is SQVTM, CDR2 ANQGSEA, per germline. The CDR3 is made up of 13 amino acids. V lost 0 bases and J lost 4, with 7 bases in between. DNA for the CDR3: TGCAGCGTTGAAGAGACAGTCGGAAACACCATATATTTT. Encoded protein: CSVEETVGNTIYF.

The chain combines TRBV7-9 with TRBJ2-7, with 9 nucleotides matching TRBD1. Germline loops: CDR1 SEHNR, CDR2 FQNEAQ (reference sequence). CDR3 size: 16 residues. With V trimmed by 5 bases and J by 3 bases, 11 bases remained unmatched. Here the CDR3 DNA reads TGTGCCAGCAGCCCTGGGACAGGGACGTCGTACTACGAGCAGTACTTC. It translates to CASSPGTGTSYYEQYF.

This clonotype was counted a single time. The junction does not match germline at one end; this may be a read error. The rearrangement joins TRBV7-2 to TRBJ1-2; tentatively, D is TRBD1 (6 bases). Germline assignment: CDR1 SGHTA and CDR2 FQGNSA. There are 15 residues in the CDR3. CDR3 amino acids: CASSLAAGANHGHTF. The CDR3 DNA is TGTGCCAGCAGCTTAGCAGCAGGGGCTAATCATGGCCACACCTTC.